This T cell receptor (beta chain) was recorded in a study of radiation and T cells in renal cell carcinoma. Points from the study as a whole: Top tumor clonotypes rose in blood 2 weeks post-radiation, then contracted.

Per the germline V gene, CDR1 is SGHDT and CDR2 is YYEEEE. Unmatched junction bases numbered 4, after V lost 0 bases and J lost 4 bases. The CDR3 length is 14 residues. Time point described: baseline pretreatment blood. Indicated treatment: 15 Gy SBRT to primary tumor, nephrectomy 4 weeks later. About this clone itself: No antigen is known for it.

Data came from immunoSEQ multiplex PCR; TCRdb stores just in-frame clones and leaves some out. The sample contains 100,000 to 150,000 clones, roughly 80% of which appear only once. This receptor was identified in a woman in her sixties with renal cell carcinoma. The J gene is TRBJ2-7, the V gene TRBV5-6; the match to TRBD1 covers 7 bases. The material sequenced was blood, taken from a patient whose treatment included radiotherapy and nephrectomy. As DNA, the CDR3 is TGTGCCAGCAGCTTGGATGGACAGGCTTACGAGCAGTACTTC. Encoded protein: CASSLDGQAYEQYF.